This T cell receptor (beta chain) emerged from a study of human T cells and chemical hapten exposure. Sample time point: pre-sensitization, week 0. The sample's treatment: therapeutic diphenylcyclopropenone sensitization with weekly scalp DPC. Venepuncture was done earlier than the placement of each patch test. Alopecia patients deemed DPC-suitable, aged 18 to 70, excluding pregnancy. V was shortened by 6 bases and J by 0 bases, with 9 bases between the two germline ends. Germline V gene lookup returns CDR1 MGHDK and CDR2 SYGVNS. The CDR3 consists of 13 residues. As processed by the authors: Samples held a median of 95,638 TCRs, range about 20,000–690,600. TCRdb reanalysed the RACE reads using MiXCR and keeps one entry per CDR3 protein. In this record, the V and J calls reflect TCRdb's handling and not the investigators' own analysis. The sample lists fewer than 70,000 distinct CDR3 sequences; 11% were seen once.

This clonotype has more than one count but fewer than ten. The receptor comes from a woman aged 45-65 years with alopecia areata. Some clones in this sample may be carry-over from other donors' samples. The J gene is TRBJ2-7, the V gene TRBV25-1; D might be TRBD1 (6 bases). The input for sequencing was whole blood, taken in connection with sensitization to the hapten diphenylcyclopropenone (DPC). CDR3 in amino acids: CASSDRSSYEQYF. DNA of the CDR3: TGTGCCAGCAGCGACAGGTCCTCCTACGAGCAGTACTTC.